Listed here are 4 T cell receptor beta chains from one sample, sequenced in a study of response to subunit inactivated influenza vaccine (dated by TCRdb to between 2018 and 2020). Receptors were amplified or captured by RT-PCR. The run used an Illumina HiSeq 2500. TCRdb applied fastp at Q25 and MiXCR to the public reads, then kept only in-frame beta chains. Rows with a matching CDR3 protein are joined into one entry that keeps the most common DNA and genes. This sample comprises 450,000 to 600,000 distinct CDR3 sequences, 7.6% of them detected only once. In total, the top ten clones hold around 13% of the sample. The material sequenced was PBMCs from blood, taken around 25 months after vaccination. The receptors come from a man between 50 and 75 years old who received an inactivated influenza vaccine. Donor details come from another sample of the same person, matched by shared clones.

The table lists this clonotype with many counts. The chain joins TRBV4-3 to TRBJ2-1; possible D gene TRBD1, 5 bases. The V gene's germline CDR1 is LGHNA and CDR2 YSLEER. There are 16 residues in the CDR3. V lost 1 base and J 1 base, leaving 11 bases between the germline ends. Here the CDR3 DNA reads TGCGCCAGCAGCCAAGGGGTTGGGGCTTCCTACAATGAGCAGTTCTTC. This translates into CASSQGVGASYNEQFF.

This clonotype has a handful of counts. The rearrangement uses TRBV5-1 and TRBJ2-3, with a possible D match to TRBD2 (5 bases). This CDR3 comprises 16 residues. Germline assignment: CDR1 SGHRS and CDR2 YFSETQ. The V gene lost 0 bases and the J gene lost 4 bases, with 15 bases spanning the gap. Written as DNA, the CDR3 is TGCGCCAGCAGCTTGGACGCGAGTCCCGGGGCAGATACGCAGTATTTT. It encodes CASSLDASPGADTQYF.

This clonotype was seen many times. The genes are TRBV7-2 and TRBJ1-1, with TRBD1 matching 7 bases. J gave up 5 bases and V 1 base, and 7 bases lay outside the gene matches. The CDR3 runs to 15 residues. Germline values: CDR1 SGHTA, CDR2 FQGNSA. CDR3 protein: CASSLDRGLETEAFF. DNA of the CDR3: TGTGCCAGCAGCTTAGACAGGGGCTTGGAAACTGAAGCTTTCTTT. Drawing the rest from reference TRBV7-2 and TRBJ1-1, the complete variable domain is GAGVSQSPSNKVTEKGKDVELRCDPISGHTALYWYRQSLGQGLEFLIYFQGNSAPDKSGLPSDRFSAERTGGSVSTLTIQRTQQEDSAVYLCASSLDRGLETEAFFGQGTRLTVV.

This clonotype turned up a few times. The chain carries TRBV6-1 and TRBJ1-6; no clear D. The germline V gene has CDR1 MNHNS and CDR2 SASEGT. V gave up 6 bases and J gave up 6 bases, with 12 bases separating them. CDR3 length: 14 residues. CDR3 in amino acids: CASSPWDVNSPLHF. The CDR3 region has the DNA TGTGCCAGCAGCCCCTGGGATGTTAATTCACCCCTCCACTTT.